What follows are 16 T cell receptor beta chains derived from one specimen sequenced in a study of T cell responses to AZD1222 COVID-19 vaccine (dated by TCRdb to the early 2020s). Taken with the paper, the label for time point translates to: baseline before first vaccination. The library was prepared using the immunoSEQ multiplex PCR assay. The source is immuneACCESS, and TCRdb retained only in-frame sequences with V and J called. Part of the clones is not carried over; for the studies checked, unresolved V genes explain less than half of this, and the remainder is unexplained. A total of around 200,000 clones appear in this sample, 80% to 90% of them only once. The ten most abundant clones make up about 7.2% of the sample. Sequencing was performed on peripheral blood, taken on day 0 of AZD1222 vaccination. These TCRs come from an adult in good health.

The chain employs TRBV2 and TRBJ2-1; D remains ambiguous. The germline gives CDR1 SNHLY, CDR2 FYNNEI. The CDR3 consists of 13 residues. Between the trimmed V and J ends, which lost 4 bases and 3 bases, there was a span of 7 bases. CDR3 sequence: CASSVGNYNEQFF. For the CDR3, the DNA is TGTGCCAGCAGTGTAGGAAACTACAATGAGCAGTTCTTC. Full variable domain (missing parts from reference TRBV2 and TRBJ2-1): EPEVTQTPSHQVTQMGQEVILRCVPISNHLYFYWYRQILGQKVEFLVSFYNNEISEKSEIFDDQFSVERPDGSNFTLKIRSTKLEDSAMYFCASSVGNYNEQFFGPGTRLTVL.

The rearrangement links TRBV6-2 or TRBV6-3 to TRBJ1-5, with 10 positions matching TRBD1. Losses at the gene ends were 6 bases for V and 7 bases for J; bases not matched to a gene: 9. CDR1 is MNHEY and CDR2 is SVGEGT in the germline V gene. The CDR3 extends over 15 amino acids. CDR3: CASSRDRGLRQPQHF. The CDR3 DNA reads TGTGCCAGCAGCCGGGACAGGGGATTACGGCAGCCCCAGCATTTT.

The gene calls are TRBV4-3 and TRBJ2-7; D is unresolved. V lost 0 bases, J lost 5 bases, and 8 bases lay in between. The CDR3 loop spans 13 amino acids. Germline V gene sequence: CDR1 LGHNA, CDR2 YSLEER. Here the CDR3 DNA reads TGCGCCAGCAGCCAAGATAATTCGAACGAGCAGTACTTC. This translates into CASSQDNSNEQYF.

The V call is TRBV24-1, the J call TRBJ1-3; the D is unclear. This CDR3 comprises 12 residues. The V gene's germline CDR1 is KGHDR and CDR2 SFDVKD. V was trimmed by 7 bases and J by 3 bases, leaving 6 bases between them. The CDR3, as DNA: TGTGCCACCAGCTCCGGTGGAAACACCATATATTTT. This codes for CATSSGGNTIYF.

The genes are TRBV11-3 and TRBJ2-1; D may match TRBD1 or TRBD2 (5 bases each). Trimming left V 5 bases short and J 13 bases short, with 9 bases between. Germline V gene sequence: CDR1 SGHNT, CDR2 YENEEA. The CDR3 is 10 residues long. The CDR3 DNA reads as TGTGCCAGCAGCCCCGGGGCCCAGTTCTTC. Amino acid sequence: CASSPGAQFF.

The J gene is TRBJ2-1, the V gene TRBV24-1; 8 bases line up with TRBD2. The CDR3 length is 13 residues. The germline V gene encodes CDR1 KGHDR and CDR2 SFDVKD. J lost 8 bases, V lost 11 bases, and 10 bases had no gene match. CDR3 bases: TGTGCCATCCAAGCGGGGGCTGGCGATGAGCAGTTCTTC. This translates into CAIQAGAGDEQFF.

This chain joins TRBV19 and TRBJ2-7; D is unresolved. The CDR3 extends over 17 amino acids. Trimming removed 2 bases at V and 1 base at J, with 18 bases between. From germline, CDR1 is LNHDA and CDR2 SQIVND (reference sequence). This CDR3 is CASSILFKTKRSYEQYF. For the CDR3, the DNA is TGTGCCAGTAGTATATTATTTAAGACAAAAAGGTCCTACGAGCAGTACTTC. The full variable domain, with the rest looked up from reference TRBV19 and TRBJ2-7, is DGGITQSPKYLFRKEGQNVTLSCEQNLNHDAMYWYRQDPGQGLRLIYYSQIVNDFQKGDIAEGYSVSREKKESFPLTVTSAQKNPTAFYLCASSILFKTKRSYEQYFGPGTRLTVT.

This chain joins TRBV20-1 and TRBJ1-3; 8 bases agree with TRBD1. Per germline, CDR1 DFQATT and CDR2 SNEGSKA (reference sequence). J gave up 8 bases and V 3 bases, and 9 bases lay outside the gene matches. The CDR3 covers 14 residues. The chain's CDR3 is CSASMTGAIHTIYF. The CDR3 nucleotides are TGCAGTGCTAGTATGACAGGGGCTATACACACCATATATTTT.

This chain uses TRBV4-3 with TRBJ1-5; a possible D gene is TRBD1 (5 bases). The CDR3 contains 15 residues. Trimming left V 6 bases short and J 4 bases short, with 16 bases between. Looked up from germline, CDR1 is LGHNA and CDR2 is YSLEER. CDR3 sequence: CASRAGTAANQPQHF. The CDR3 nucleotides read TGCGCCAGCAGGGCTGGGACCGCCGCGAATCAGCCCCAGCATTTT.

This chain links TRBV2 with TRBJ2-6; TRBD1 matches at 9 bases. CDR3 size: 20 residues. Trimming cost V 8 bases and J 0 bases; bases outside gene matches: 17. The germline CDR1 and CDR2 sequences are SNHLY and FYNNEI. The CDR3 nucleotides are TGTGCCAGCGCTGGACAGGGGTCTACATATTTCCGCTCTGGGGCCAACGTCCTGACTTTC. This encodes CASAGQGSTYFRSGANVLTF.

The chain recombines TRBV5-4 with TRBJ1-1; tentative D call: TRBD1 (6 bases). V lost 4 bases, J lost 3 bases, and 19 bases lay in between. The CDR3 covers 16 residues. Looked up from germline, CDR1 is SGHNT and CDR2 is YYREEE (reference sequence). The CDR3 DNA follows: TGTGCCAGCAGCCAGGCTAGGGGGGCGAGGGACACTGAAGCTTTCTTT. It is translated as CASSQARGARDTEAFF.

CDR3 sequence reads: CASSDGTGGLDEQYF. CDR3 sequence (DNA): TGTGCCAGCAGTGATGGAACAGGGGGGCTCGACGAGCAGTACTTC. The V gene is TRBV25-1, the J gene TRBJ2-7, with TRBD1 matching over 8 bases. CDR3 length: 15 residues. Germline CDR1 and CDR2: MGHDK and SYGVNS. After removal of 3 bases from V and 5 bases from J, the junction contained 9 bases not matched to a gene.

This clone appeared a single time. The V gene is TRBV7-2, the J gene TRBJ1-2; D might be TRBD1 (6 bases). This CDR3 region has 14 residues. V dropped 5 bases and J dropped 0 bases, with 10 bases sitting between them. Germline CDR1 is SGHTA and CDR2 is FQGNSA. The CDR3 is CASSRDNSNYGYTF. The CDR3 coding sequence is TGTGCCAGCAGCCGGGACAACTCTAACTATGGCTACACCTTC.

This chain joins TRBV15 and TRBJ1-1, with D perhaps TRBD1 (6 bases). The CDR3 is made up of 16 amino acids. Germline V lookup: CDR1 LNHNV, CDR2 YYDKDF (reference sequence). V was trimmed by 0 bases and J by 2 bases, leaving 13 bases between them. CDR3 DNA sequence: TGTGCCACCAGCAGAGATTGGAGGGGGAGCAACACTGAAGCTTTCTTT. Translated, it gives CATSRDWRGSNTEAFF. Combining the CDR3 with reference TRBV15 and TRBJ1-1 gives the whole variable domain DAMVIQNPRYQVTQFGKPVTLSCSQTLNHNVMYWYQQKSSQAPKLLFHYYDKDFNNEADTPDNFQSRRPNTSFCFLDIRSPGLGDTAMYLCATSRDWRGSNTEAFFGQGTRLTVV.

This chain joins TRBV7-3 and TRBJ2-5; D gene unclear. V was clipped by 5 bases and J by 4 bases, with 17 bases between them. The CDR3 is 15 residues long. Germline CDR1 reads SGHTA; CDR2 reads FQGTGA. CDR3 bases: TGTGCCAGCAGCCGCCGGGCGGCTGGTTTAGAGACCCAGTACTTC. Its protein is CASSRRAAGLETQYF.

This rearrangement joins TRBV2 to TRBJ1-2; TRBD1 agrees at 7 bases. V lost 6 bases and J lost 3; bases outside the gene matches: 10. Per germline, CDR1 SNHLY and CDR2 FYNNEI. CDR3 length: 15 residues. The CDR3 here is CASRALGQGDYGYTF. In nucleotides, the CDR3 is TGTGCCAGCAGGGCGCTTGGGCAGGGGGACTATGGCTACACCTTC.